This T cell receptor (beta chain) was obtained from a study of cytomegalovirus exposure and HLA in healthy donors. Study at large: Genotyping showed 70% to 90% of fewer than 500 donors falling in the Caucasian-associated ancestry cluster.

As concerns this clone: Its antigen is unknown.

PCR primers comprised 60 Vbeta and 13 Jbeta primers. Profiling relied on immunoSEQ multiplex PCR, and the TCRdb table lists in-frame clones only, not all of them. The data contain around 140,000 clones, around 82% of them singletons. Germline CDR1 reads SEHNR; CDR2 reads FQNEAQ (reference sequence). The CDR3 has 16 amino acids. Trimming took 4 bases from V and 6 from J; bases not matched to a gene: 12. Overall study findings and caveats: There was a cluster of highly shared sequence variants that was likely a sequencing artifact.

The rearrangement joins TRBV7-9 to TRBJ2-3, with 8 bases that match TRBD1. The TCR comes from a woman between 40 and 55 years old in good health and CMV-seropositive. The source material was PBMCs. The CDR3 reads CASSSGSGQAYDTQYF. Here the CDR3 DNA reads TGTGCCAGCAGCTCGGGATCGGGACAGGCATACGATACGCAGTATTTT.